Listed here is a single T cell receptor beta chain. The antigen is undetermined. Total RNA input per TCR library was roughly 3,300 ng. Through template switching, UMIs that included a 6-nucleotide sample barcode were added. Reprocessing the 5' RACE reads, TCRdb reports a single entry for every CDR3 protein and omits DNA. In total, the table holds about 160,000 distinct CDR3 sequences. These data come from a study of monozygotic twins with inflammatory bowel disease. Study-wide findings and caveats: In these data, no single strong IBD-associated signal or clonotype received support.

The CDR3 loop spans 13 amino acids. V and J are TRBV12-3 or TRBV12-4 and TRBJ1-2; TCRdb picks TRBD1, but there is no DNA to check that call. The clonotype was recovered from a human donor with ulcerative colitis or Crohn's disease, or a healthy co-twin of an affected twin (not recorded which). The sequenced material came from blood. The CDR3 protein is CASNLGVRDGYTF.